A selection of T cell receptor beta chains follows, all from one sample in a study of vaccination and CD4 T cells after COVID-19. Each CDR3 protein gets one entry after TCRdb re-called the PCR reads with MiXCR. The data hold tens of thousands of distinct CDR3 sequences, with under 65% observed a single time. The specimen comprised CD4+ T cells from blood, sampled before SARS-CoV-2 vaccination. The origin of the receptors is a human donor who had recovered from COVID-19. The CDR3 runs from the conserved cysteine through the conserved F or W. Fields, in order: D gene, clone size, V gene, J gene, CDR3 DNA, CDR3 protein. The D gene is left open where the match is weak. Clone size, where shown, is once, few, many, or a class for clones that have expanded.

D: -
size: few
V: TRBV6-1
J: TRBJ1-5
DNA: TGTGCCAGCAGGAACAGGAGAAATCAGCCCCAGCATTTT
CDR3: CASRNRRNQPQHF

D: -
size: -
V: TRBV19
J: TRBJ1-1
DNA: TGTGCCAGTAGTATAGATTCTGTGAACACTGAAGCTTTCTTT
CDR3: CASSIDSVNTEAFF

D: -
size: -
V: TRBV4-1
J: TRBJ1-6
DNA: TGCGCCAGCAGCGGCCCCGGGGCAGAACGCGGTTCACCCCTCCACTTT
CDR3: CASSGPGAERGSPLHF

D: TRBD2
size: -
V: TRBV20-1
J: TRBJ2-5
DNA: TGCAGTGCTAGGGGACTAGCGGGAGGTCTCCAAGAGACCCAGTACTTC
CDR3: CSARGLAGGLQETQYF

D: -
size: -
V: TRBV4-3
J: TRBJ1-2
DNA: TGCGCCAGCAGCCTAGGGGAGGGGGAAGGGAGAGGCTACACCTTC
CDR3: CASSLGEGEGRGYTF

D: -
size: -
V: TRBV5-4
J: TRBJ2-3
DNA: TGTGCCAGCAGGCTACAAATAGGCCCAGATACGCAGTATTTT
CDR3: CASRLQIGPDTQYF

D: -
size: -
V: TRBV6-1
J: TRBJ1-3
DNA: TGTGCCAGCAGGCAGCTAAACTCTGGAAACACCATATATTTT
CDR3: CASRQLNSGNTIYF

D: TRBD1
size: -
V: TRBV7-8
J: TRBJ2-2
DNA: TGTGCCAGCAGCTTAGTATTGGACAGGGTGGACACCGGGGAGCTGTTTTTT
CDR3: CASSLVLDRVDTGELFF

D: TRBD1
size: once
V: TRBV6-2/TRBV6-3
J: TRBJ2-1
DNA: TGTGCCAGCAGTTGGCGGACAGGGGGCCCCAATGAGCAGTTCTTC
CDR3: CASSWRTGGPNEQFF

D: -
size: -
V: TRBV30
J: TRBJ2-5
DNA: TGTGCCTGGGCCCCAACAGCGACCCAGTACTTC
CDR3: CAWAPTATQYF

D: TRBD1
size: -
V: TRBV19
J: TRBJ2-3
DNA: TGTGCCAGTAGTATTGGGGGGACAGGGGGCAAAGATACGCAGTATTTT
CDR3: CASSIGGTGGKDTQYF

D: -
size: medium-sized
V: TRBV28
J: TRBJ1-5
DNA: TGTGCCAGCAGTTTCGCTAGGGGGGGCAATCAGCCCCAGCATTTT
CDR3: CASSFARGGNQPQHF

D: TRBD1
size: -
V: TRBV6-1
J: TRBJ2-7
DNA: TGTGCCAGCAGGGACAGCGTAGACAGGGTGAAGTACGAGCAGTACTTC
CDR3: CASRDSVDRVKYEQYF

D: TRBD1
size: -
V: TRBV28
J: TRBJ2-7
DNA: TGTGCCAGTAGTCCGACAGGGGGGATGTTTAGGACTAGACCCTACGAGCAGTACTTC
CDR3: CASSPTGGMFRTRPYEQYF

D: TRBD1
size: -
V: TRBV19
J: TRBJ2-1
DNA: TGTGCCAGTAGACGAACCGGGACAGGGGTTCCGAGCTCCTACAATGAGCAGTTCTTC
CDR3: CASRRTGTGVPSSYNEQFF

D: -
size: few
V: TRBV6-1
J: TRBJ1-5
DNA: TGTGCCAGCAGTATGACAAAGAGGCCCCAGCATTTT
CDR3: CASSMTKRPQHF

D: TRBD2
size: -
V: TRBV10-1
J: TRBJ2-2
DNA: TGCGCCAGCAGTGATGGCGGGAGTAGCGCCGGGGAGCTGTTTTTT
CDR3: CASSDGGSSAGELFF

D: -
size: -
V: TRBV2
J: TRBJ1-1
DNA: TGTGCCAGCAGTGAAGAGCTATTAGGTCCTGAAGCTTTCTTT
CDR3: CASSEELLGPEAFF

D: -
size: -
V: TRBV6-1
J: TRBJ1-5
DNA: TGTGCCAGCAACCTAGACATATTAAGCAATCAGCCCCAGCATTTT
CDR3: CASNLDILSNQPQHF

D: -
size: -
V: TRBV6-1
J: TRBJ2-7
DNA: TGTGCCAGCAGATCGGGGGTCTACGAGCAGTACTTC
CDR3: CASRSGVYEQYF

D: -
size: once
V: TRBV7-9
J: TRBJ1-1
DNA: TGTGCCAGCAGCCCACAAGGAGGCCAGGTGAACACTGAAGCTTTCTTT
CDR3: CASSPQGGQVNTEAFF

D: -
size: -
V: TRBV2
J: TRBJ2-1
DNA: TGTGCCAGCAGTTACTACAATGAGCAGTTCTTC
CDR3: CASSYYNEQFF

D: TRBD2
size: once
V: TRBV30
J: TRBJ2-7
DNA: TGTGCCTGGAGGACTAGCGGGACTTACGAGCAGTACTTC
CDR3: CAWRTSGTYEQYF

D: -
size: -
V: TRBV7-9
J: TRBJ1-1
DNA: TGTGCCAGCAGCTTCTCAGGGGACATGAACACTGAAGCTTTCTTT
CDR3: CASSFSGDMNTEAFF

D: -
size: few
V: TRBV6-1
J: TRBJ2-5
DNA: TGTGCCAGCAGTGAACTGGGGCGGGAAGAGACCCAGTACTTC
CDR3: CASSELGREETQYF

D: TRBD1
size: -
V: TRBV20-1
J: TRBJ1-5
DNA: TGCAGTGCCAGCCGAGGGACAGGGCCTTATAGCAATCAGCCCCAGCATTTT
CDR3: CSASRGTGPYSNQPQHF

D: -
size: -
V: TRBV7-8
J: TRBJ2-3
DNA: TGTGCCAGCAGTTACTCCTTTATGGGCCCTTCTACAGATACGCAGTATTTT
CDR3: CASSYSFMGPSTDTQYF